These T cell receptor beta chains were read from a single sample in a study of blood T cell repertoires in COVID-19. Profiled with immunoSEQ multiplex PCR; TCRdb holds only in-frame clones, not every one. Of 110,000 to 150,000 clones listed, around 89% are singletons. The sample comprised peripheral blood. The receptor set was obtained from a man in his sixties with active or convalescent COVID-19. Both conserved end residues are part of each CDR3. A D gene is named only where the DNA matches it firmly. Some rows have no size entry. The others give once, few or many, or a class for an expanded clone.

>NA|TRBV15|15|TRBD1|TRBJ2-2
TGTGCCACCAGCAGCCTTGACAGGGACACCGGGGAGCTGTTTTTT
CATSSLDRDTGELFF
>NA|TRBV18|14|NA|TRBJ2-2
TGTGCCAGCTCACGGGACTCCTACCGCGAGGAGCTGTTTTTT
CASSRDSYREELFF
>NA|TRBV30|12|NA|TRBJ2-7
TGTGCCTGGAGCCAACGCAGCTACGAGCAGTACTTC
CAWSQRSYEQYF
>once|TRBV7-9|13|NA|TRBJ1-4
TGTGCCAGCAGCCGCCCCGGCGGGGAAAAACTGTTTTTT
CASSRPGGEKLFF
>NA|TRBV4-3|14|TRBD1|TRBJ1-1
TGCGCCAGCAGCCCCGGACAGGGCTACACTGAAGCTTTCTTT
CASSPGQGYTEAFF
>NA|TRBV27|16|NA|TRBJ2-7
TGTGCCAGCAGCCGACCCAATATCCAGGGCGCCTACGAGCAGTACTTC
CASSRPNIQGAYEQYF
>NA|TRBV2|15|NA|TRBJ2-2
TGTGCCAGCAGTGCAGGGACTTCCCTGACCGGGGAGCTGTTTTTT
CASSAGTSLTGELFF
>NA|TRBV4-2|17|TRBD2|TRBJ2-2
TGTGCCAGCAGCCAAGATGAAAGCGGGGGTTGGACCGGGGAGCTGTTTTTT
CASSQDESGGWTGELFF
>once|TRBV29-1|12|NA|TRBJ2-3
TGCAGCGCCGGACTAAACACAGATACGCAGTATTTT
CSAGLNTDTQYF
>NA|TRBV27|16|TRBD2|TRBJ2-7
TGTGCCAGCAGGTTAGCGGGGCTCCCAATTTCCTACGAGCAGTACTTC
CASRLAGLPISYEQYF
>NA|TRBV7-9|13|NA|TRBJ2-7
TGTGCCAGCAGCTTTACCTCAGGGTCGGTCTCGTACTTC
CASSFTSGSVSYF
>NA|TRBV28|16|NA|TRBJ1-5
TGTGCCAGCATGATGGTAGGGGGGGTGGAAGATCAGCCCCAGCATTTT
CASMMVGGVEDQPQHF
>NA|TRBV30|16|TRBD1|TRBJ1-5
TGTGCCTGGAGTAGGTCAGGGGGCTATAGCAATCAGCCCCAGCATTTT
CAWSRSGGYSNQPQHF
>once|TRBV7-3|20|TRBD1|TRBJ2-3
TGTGCCAGCAGCTTAACGTTTGTGGTCCTACCGGGACAGGGCGCAGATACGCAGTATTTT
CASSLTFVVLPGQGADTQYF
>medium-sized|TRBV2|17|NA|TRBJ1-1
TGTGCCAGCGGGGGGGAAAGGGGCTATTCTATGAACACTGAAGCTTTCTTT
CASGGERGYSMNTEAFF
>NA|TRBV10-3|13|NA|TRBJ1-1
TGTGCCATCACCCAGGGGAGGGACACTGAAGCTTTCTTT
CAITQGRDTEAFF
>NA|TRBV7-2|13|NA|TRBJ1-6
TGTGCCAGCAGCTTTACAGGGTATTCACCCCTCCACTTT
CASSFTGYSPLHF
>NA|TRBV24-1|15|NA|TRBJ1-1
TGTGCCACCAGTGAGTCAAGCGGGGGCAACACTGAAGCTTTCTTT
CATSESSGGNTEAFF
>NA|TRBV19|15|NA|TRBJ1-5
TGTGCCAGTCGCCCATCAGGGCGATTAAATCAGCCCCAGCATTTT
CASRPSGRLNQPQHF
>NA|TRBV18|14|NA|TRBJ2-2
TGTGCCAGCTCACCAAGGCTAGAGCCCGGGGAGCTGTTTTTT
CASSPRLEPGELFF
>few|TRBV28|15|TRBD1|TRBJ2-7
TGTGCCAGCAGTTCGTCCGGGACAGTCTCCTACGAGCAGTACTTC
CASSSSGTVSYEQYF
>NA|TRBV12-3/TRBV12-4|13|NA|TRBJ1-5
TGTGCCAGCAGTTTCCGGCGGGATCAGCCCCAGCATTTT
CASSFRRDQPQHF
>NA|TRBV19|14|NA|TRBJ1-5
TGTGCCAGTAGACCGGGACAAAGAGATCAGCCCCAGCATTTT
CASRPGQRDQPQHF
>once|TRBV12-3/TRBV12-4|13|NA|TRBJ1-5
TGTGCCAGCAGTTTAAGCGATAATCAGCCCCAGCATTTT
CASSLSDNQPQHF
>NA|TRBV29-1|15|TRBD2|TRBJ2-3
TGCAGCGTTGCTCAAGCTAGCGGCCCCACAGATACGCAGTATTTT
CSVAQASGPTDTQYF
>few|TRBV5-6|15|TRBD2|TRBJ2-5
TGTGCCAGCAGCCAGCCCACGGGGAGGGGAGAGACCCAGTACTTC
CASSQPTGRGETQYF